One T cell receptor beta chain is described in this entry. Its antigen remains unknown. The same CDR3 is also encoded by other DNA sequences in this sample. Germline V gene lookup returns CDR1 SGDLS and CDR2 YYNGEE. The CDR3 sequence is 11 residues long. The V and J ends lost 2 bases and 5 bases respectively, with 3 bases between them. The data derive from a study of a mutant IDH1 vaccine in newly diagnosed glioma. At the level of the study: During weeks 1, 3, 5, 7, 11, 15, 19 and 23, patients received eight vaccinations. Vaccines were first given 4-6 weeks after radiotherapy alone, or with temozolomide cycles.

The sample's time point: week 11, during vaccination. A 20-mer mutant IDH1 peptide at 300 ug was injected subcutaneously with topical imiquimod. Measured with immunoSEQ multiplex PCR; TCRdb has only the in-frame clones, and not every one. The sample lists about 24,000 clones; roughly 78% were seen once. This chain connects TRBV9 to TRBJ2-3; no definite D call. The sequencing here drew on PBMCs, taken from a glioma patient whose treatment included an IDH1 peptide vaccine. This sequence originates from a man aged 35 to 55 with glioma. Here the CDR3 reads CASSVEDTQYF. Here the CDR3 DNA reads TGTGCCAGCAGCGTTGAAGATACGCAGTATTTT.